Each of the 32 T cell receptor beta chains below was sequenced from the same sample in a study of identical twins. Using its own MiXCR run on the 5' RACE reads, TCRdb lists one record per CDR3 protein. In the table there are 550,000 to 700,000 distinct CDR3 sequences, approximately 10% of which are singletons. These data were also filed under a second study, of yellow fever vaccine responses in identical twins.

The specimen was PBMCs. Receptors were obtained from a woman between 18 and 29 years old in good health.

The gene calls are TRBV5-6 and TRBJ2-1, with D perhaps matching TRBD1 (5 bases). The CDR3 runs 16 residues. In germline, CDR1 is SGHDT, CDR2 YYEEEE. V was trimmed by 0 bases and J by 2 bases, leaving 12 bases between them. CDR3 DNA: TGTGCCAGCAGCTTGGGGGGCGCAGGTCCCTACAATGAGCAGTTCTTC. This gives the protein CASSLGGAGPYNEQFF.

This chain joins TRBV5-6 and TRBJ2-4; 7 bases agree with TRBD1. Unmatched junction bases numbered 7, after V lost 1 base and J lost 3 bases. Germline loops: CDR1 SGHDT, CDR2 YYEEEE. The CDR3 runs 16 residues. DNA of the CDR3: TGTGCCAGCAGCTTGATAGGGGGCAATGACAAAAACATTCAGTACTTC. This encodes CASSLIGGNDKNIQYF.

This clonotype was observed a handful of times. The J gene is TRBJ2-7, the V gene TRBV7-9; 11 bases map to TRBD1. V shed 3 bases, J shed 5 bases, and the junction held 9 bases outside the gene matches. This CDR3 comprises 16 residues. Germline CDR1 and CDR2: SEHNR and FQNEAQ (reference sequence). The CDR3 nucleotides are TGTGCCAGCAGCTTTCAACCGGGACAGGGGGTCGACGAGCAGTACTTC. Translating it yields CASSFQPGQGVDEQYF.

The table lists this clonotype with a few counts. The gene calls are TRBV20-1 and TRBJ2-7, with 8 bases fitting TRBD1. The V segment lost 5 bases and the J segment 0 bases; nucleotides outside the gene matches: 9. This CDR3 has 15 residues. CDR1 DFQATT and CDR2 SNEGSKA come from the germline V gene (reference sequence). The CDR3 sequence: CSALSRGPSSYEQYF. In nucleotides, the CDR3 is TGCAGTGCTTTAAGCAGGGGGCCCAGCTCCTACGAGCAGTACTTC.

This clonotype was observed at least ten times. The chain employs TRBV5-1 and TRBJ2-1; D gene ambiguous. CDR3 length equals 12 residues. Looked up from germline, CDR1 is SGHRS and CDR2 is YFSETQ. The V end was cut by 4 bases, the J end by 7 bases, with 9 bases between. CDR3 nucleotide sequence: TGCGCCAGCAGCCTCACATCGAATGAGCAGTTCTTC. This translates into CASSLTSNEQFF.

This rearrangement joins TRBV7-9 to TRBJ1-6, with D hard to call. This CDR3 has 11 amino acids. The V end lost 5 bases, the J end lost 11 bases, and 7 bases lay between the germline ends. Germline V CDR1 and CDR2: SEHNR, FQNEAQ (reference sequence). CDR3 amino acids: CASSDAPPLHF. The CDR3 DNA follows: TGTGCCAGCAGCGACGCCCCACCCCTCCACTTT.

The V call is TRBV9, the J call TRBJ2-2; TRBD2 aligns across 10 bases. V was clipped by 3 bases and J by 4 bases; unmatched bases: 3. In germline, CDR1 is SGDLS, CDR2 YYNGEE. CDR3 length: 15 amino acids. Written as DNA, the CDR3 is TGTGCCAGCAGCGCACGGACTAGCGGCACCGGGGAGCTGTTTTTT. This sequence encodes CASSARTSGTGELFF.

This chain connects TRBV12-3 or TRBV12-4 to TRBJ1-2; 10 bases map to TRBD1. This CDR3 spans 14 amino acids. Trimming at V came to 1 base and at J to 8 bases, leaving 4 bases not matched to a gene. The CDR3 loop reads CASSLGQGARGYTF. For the CDR3, the DNA is TGTGCCAGCAGTTTAGGACAGGGGGCGCGGGGCTACACCTTC.

This clonotype has only a few counts. The chain recombines TRBV29-1 with TRBJ2-3; D might be TRBD1 or TRBD2, each matching 5 bases. The CDR3 has 11 amino acids. Germline CDR1 reads SQVTM; CDR2 reads ANQGSEA. The CDR3 nucleotides read TGCAGTCTCATACTCCAGGGAGCGCAGTATTTT. Protein: CSLILQGAQYF.

The CDR3 bases are TGTGCCAGCAGCAAAGTAGGGACAGACTATGGCTACACCTTC. Encoded protein: CASSKVGTDYGYTF. The V call is TRBV21-1, the J call TRBJ1-2; no DNA check was done on the table's D call, TRBD1. TRBV21-1 is reported as a pseudogene. The CDR3 is 14 amino acids.

The V call is TRBV5-1, the J call TRBJ2-7; D unclear. From germline, CDR1 is SGHRS and CDR2 YFSETQ. Between the trimmed V and J ends, which lost 5 bases and 0 bases, there was a span of 6 bases. This CDR3 has 12 amino acids. CDR3 DNA: TGCGCCAGCAGTACCCCCTCCTACGAGCAGTACTTC. This encodes CASSTPSYEQYF.

This clonotype appeared a few times. The gene calls are TRBV15 and TRBJ2-7, with 12 bases aligning to TRBD2. Germline assignment: CDR1 LNHNV and CDR2 YYDKDF (reference sequence). V lost 1 base and J lost 7; bases outside the gene matches: 11. The length of the CDR3 is 17 residues. CDR3 nucleotides: TGTGCCACCAGCAGAGCCACTCGGACTAGCGGGGCCTCGGAGCAGTACTTC. Protein: CATSRATRTSGASEQYF.

The chain combines TRBV12-3 or TRBV12-4 with TRBJ2-7, with D perhaps given as TRBD1 or TRBD2 (6 bases each). The CDR3 consists of 15 residues. V lost 6 bases and J 4 bases, leaving 19 bases between the germline ends. The CDR3 region has the DNA TGTGCCAGCAGGGCTACCTCTGGGGGGCGGTACGAGCAGTACTTC. Residues: CASRATSGGRYEQYF.

This clonotype has a handful of counts. The CDR3 loop is CASSPGTVLPSYNEQFF. The CDR3, as DNA: TGTGCCAGCAGCCCCGGGACAGTTCTCCCTTCCTACAATGAGCAGTTCTTC. V and J are TRBV4-2 and TRBJ2-1, with 7 nucleotides matching TRBD1. V lost 4 bases, J lost 1 base, and 10 bases stayed unmatched. The CDR3 is made up of 17 amino acids. The germline V gene encodes CDR1 LGHNA and CDR2 YNFKEQ.

The rearrangement links TRBV6-2 or TRBV6-3 to TRBJ2-1; TRBD1 aligns across 10 bases. CDR1 and CDR2 from the germline V gene are MNHEY and SVGEGT. The CDR3 extends over 14 amino acids. After removal of 7 bases from V and 5 bases from J, the junction contained 5 bases not matched to a gene. CDR3: CASTRDRGNNEQFF. The CDR3 nucleotides read TGTGCCAGCACTCGGGACAGGGGAAACAATGAGCAGTTCTTC.

V usage is TRBV7-2 and J usage is TRBJ1-4; the match to TRBD1 covers 10 bases. The V segment lost 0 bases and the J segment 6 bases; nucleotides outside the gene matches: 1. Per the germline V gene, CDR1 is SGHTA and CDR2 is FQGNSA. The CDR3 extends over 15 amino acids. In DNA, the CDR3 is TGTGCCAGCAGCTTAGCCGGGACAGGGGATGAAAAACTGTTTTTT. It yields the protein CASSLAGTGDEKLFF.

This chain links TRBV20-1 with TRBJ2-5; the match to TRBD2 covers 8 bases. The germline CDR1 and CDR2 sequences are DFQATT and SNEGSKA (reference sequence). The CDR3 sequence is 17 residues long. The chain's CDR3 is CCARGRLAGFYGETQYF. The CDR3 DNA is TGCTGCGCTAGGGGAAGGCTAGCGGGCTTCTATGGGGAGACCCAGTACTTC.

This clonotype was seen only a few times. The V and J genes are TRBV28 and TRBJ2-7; D is perhaps TRBD1 (6 bases). This CDR3 region has 14 residues. The germline CDR1 and CDR2 sequences are MDHEN and SYDVKM. V lost 7 bases and J 5 bases, leaving 18 bases between the germline ends. CDR3 coding DNA: TGTGCCAGCACCCCGACCCGAGGGGGTAACGAGCAGTACTTC. Translated, it gives CASTPTRGGNEQYF.

This clonotype was seen more than once but under ten times. This chain joins TRBV12-5 and TRBJ1-6; 9 bases are a match to TRBD1. J was trimmed by 1 base and V by 5 bases; bases with no gene match: 15. The CDR3 sequence is 20 residues long. Germline V gene data show CDR1 as LGHNT and CDR2 as FRNRAP. Here the CDR3 DNA reads TGTGCTAGTGGTCCCAACGCTCCTCACAGGGGGCGATCCTATAATTCACCCCTCCACTTT. It yields the protein CASGPNAPHRGRSYNSPLHF.

This clonotype was seen a handful of times. The DNA of the CDR3 is TGTGCCAGCAGTTTTGGGGTAGGGGCGGAACAAGAGACCCAGTACTTC. The encoded protein is CASSFGVGAEQETQYF. The chain combines TRBV27 with TRBJ2-5, with D possibly matching TRBD1 (5 bases). CDR3 length: 16 amino acids. From germline, CDR1 is MNHEY and CDR2 SMNVEV (reference sequence). Trimming removed 3 bases at V and 2 bases at J, with 16 bases between.

This clonotype was seen ten or more times. The chain has TRBV4-3 and TRBJ1-1; 7 nucleotides match TRBD1. V was pared by 1 base and J by 5 bases, with 7 bases of the junction left unmatched. Germline-derived CDR1 and CDR2 are LGHNA and YSLEER. The CDR3 totals 15 residues. This CDR3 is CASSQGLQGRTEAFF. The CDR3 DNA reads TGCGCCAGCAGCCAAGGCCTACAGGGGAGGACTGAAGCTTTCTTT.

This clonotype was counted at least ten times. J is TRBJ2-1 and V is TRBV4-1; 15 bases fit TRBD2. With 0 bases clipped from V and 5 bases from J, the junction kept 14 bases outside the gene matches. Germline V gives CDR1 MGHRA, CDR2 YSYEKL. This CDR3 region has 21 residues. The CDR3 DNA sequence: TGCGCCAGCAGCCAAGACCCCCAAAGGGGACTAGCGGGAGGACTGGACAATGAGCAGTTCTTC. This codes for CASSQDPQRGLAGGLDNEQFF.

This clonotype was counted a few times. The rearrangement joins TRBV4-1 to TRBJ2-3; D perhaps matches TRBD2 (6 bases). CDR1 is MGHRA, CDR2 YSYEKL, per germline. This CDR3 region has 17 residues. Trimming took off 0 bases at V and 2 bases at J, with 15 bases between the two ends. CDR3 in amino acids: CASSQEFKAGVTDTQYF. The CDR3 DNA sequence: TGCGCCAGCAGCCAAGAATTCAAAGCGGGTGTCACAGATACGCAGTATTTT.

The V gene is TRBV15, the J gene TRBJ2-1; no clear D. The CDR3 sequence is 12 residues long. V was pared by 1 base and J by 4 bases, with 2 bases between. Germline values: CDR1 LNHNV, CDR2 YYDKDF (reference sequence). CDR3 region: CATSRGYNEQFF. In nucleotides, the CDR3 is TGTGCCACCAGCAGAGGGTACAATGAGCAGTTCTTC. Together with reference TRBV15 and TRBJ2-1, the CDR3 gives the full variable domain: DAMVIQNPRYQVTQFGKPVTLSCSQTLNHNVMYWYQQKSSQAPKLLFHYYDKDFNNEADTPDNFQSRRPNTSFCFLDIRSPGLGDTAMYLCATSRGYNEQFFGPGTRLTVL.

This clonotype was seen more than once but under ten times. The rearrangement uses TRBV29-1 and TRBJ2-7; 11 nucleotides align to TRBD2. This CDR3 has 18 residues. V was pared by 3 bases and J by 0 bases, with 13 bases of the junction left unmatched. Germline V gene lookup returns CDR1 SQVTM and CDR2 ANQGSEA. The CDR3 DNA reads TGCAGCGTTGAGGAATCCCCGGGACTAGCGGCCAACTCCTACGAGCAGTACTTC. Translated: CSVEESPGLAANSYEQYF.

This clonotype occurred many times. This chain joins TRBV7-9 and TRBJ1-5, with TRBD1 matching over 7 bases. The germline V gene has CDR1 SEHNR and CDR2 FQNEAQ (reference sequence). The CDR3 length is 15 residues. Trimming cost V 1 base and J 4 bases; bases outside gene matches: 4. In nucleotides, the CDR3 is TGTGCCAGCAGCTTAGGGACAGGTTATAATCAGCCCCAGCATTTT. This encodes CASSLGTGYNQPQHF.

This clonotype showed up many times. This chain connects TRBV12-3 or TRBV12-4 to TRBJ1-2; D remains unclear. Trimming shortened V by 5 bases and J by 2 bases, and 12 bases separated the two germline ends. CDR3 length equals 14 residues. In DNA form, the CDR3 reads TGTGCCAGCAGTCCTCAGCGCCCCAACTATGGCTACACCTTC. Encoded protein: CASSPQRPNYGYTF.

There are a few counts of this clonotype. This sequence joins TRBV12-3 or TRBV12-4 and TRBJ2-5; 9 nucleotides line up with TRBD1. V lost 3 bases, J lost 5 bases, and 10 bases stayed unmatched. The CDR3 covers 16 residues. CDR3 loop: CASSFGTGSVFETQYF. The CDR3 coding sequence is TGTGCCAGCAGTTTCGGGACAGGGTCGGTTTTTGAGACCCAGTACTTC.

This clonotype was recorded a few times. The chain couples TRBV30 to TRBJ2-1; 10 nucleotides match TRBD2. CDR1 and CDR2 from the germline V gene are GTSNPN and SVGIG (reference sequence). The CDR3 consists of 17 residues. V lost 3 bases to trimming and J lost 5 bases; unmatched junction nucleotides: 13. CDR3 sequence reads: CAWSAMRSGGGDNEQFF. CDR3 nucleotide sequence: TGTGCCTGGAGCGCAATGCGAAGCGGGGGGGGCGACAATGAGCAGTTCTTC.

V is TRBV27 and J is TRBJ2-1; D is perhaps TRBD1 or TRBD2 (5 bases each). V lost 5 bases to trimming and J lost 7 bases, with 18 bases between them. Germline CDR1 is MNHEY and CDR2 is SMNVEV (reference sequence). This CDR3 region has 15 residues. The CDR3 region is CASSLYYNGANEQFF. DNA of the CDR3: TGTGCCAGCAGTCTATACTACAACGGGGCGAATGAGCAGTTCTTC.

This clonotype was counted at least ten times. The gene calls are TRBV29-1 and TRBJ2-2; D gene unclear. Trimming stripped 4 bases from V and 1 base from J, with 10 bases between. Germline values: CDR1 SQVTM, CDR2 ANQGSEA. The CDR3 sequence is 14 residues long. CDR3: CSVAGWGNTGELFF. The CDR3 region has the DNA TGCAGCGTTGCTGGCTGGGGGAACACCGGGGAGCTGTTTTTT.

This clonotype was counted many times. This chain uses TRBV7-9 with TRBJ2-1; TRBD2 agrees at 7 bases. The CDR3 has 15 amino acids. Germline values: CDR1 SEHNR, CDR2 FQNEAQ (reference sequence). The trim removed 8 bases at V and 4 bases at J, leaving 11 bases unmatched. The CDR3 DNA reads TGTGCCAGCCCCGTCGCGGGGGTAGGTTACAATGAGCAGTTCTTC. Its protein product is CASPVAGVGYNEQFF.